This section outlines one T cell receptor beta chain sequence together with its context. CDR1 is MNHNY and CDR2 is SVGAGI in the germline V gene (reference sequence). V was pared by 0 bases and J by 0 bases, with 12 bases between. This CDR3 has 16 residues. The sample originates from a study of shared clonotypes between healthy human individuals. The method was immunoSEQ multiplex PCR; TCRdb's version includes in-frame clones alone and lacks a portion of them. The table records more than 850,000 clones, around 82% of them present only once. J is TRBJ2-7 and V is TRBV6-6; no reliable D call. The specimen sequenced was memory CD4+ T cells from PBMCs. Described subset: CD45RA-negative fraction. The source of this sequence is a man younger than 30 in good health. Some clones in this sample may be carry-over from other donors' samples. In DNA, the CDR3 is TGTGCCAGCAGTTACTCGAGCCTGGTGAGCTCCTACGAGCAGTACTTC. This codes for CASSYSSLVSSYEQYF.